What follows describes a single T cell receptor (beta chain). The data belong to a study of blood T cell repertoires in COVID-19. The overall study: Donors in the United States, Italy and Spain gave samples during acute or convalescent COVID-19. Nucleic acid was either cDNA or gDNA, and it came from T cells, B-cell-depleted T cells, or PBMCs.

Per the original methods: Reference gene primer amplification gave estimated nucleated cell counts. Clones were read by immunoSEQ multiplex PCR, and TCRdb kept only the in-frame ones, dropping some. V and J calls and clone size come straight from that table; D and trimming were deduced from the DNA. The table has 95,000 to 100,000 clones, over 80% seen once. CDR1 and CDR2 (germline): SGHAT, FQDESV (reference sequence). Trimming left V 1 base short and J 4 bases short, with 4 bases between. The CDR3 has 12 amino acids. The origin of this receptor is a man aged 45-65 years with active COVID-19. The V and J genes are TRBV11-1 and TRBJ2-5; D unclear. The sequencing sample was made of peripheral blood. Here the CDR3 reads CASSLDRETQYF. DNA for the CDR3: TGTGCCAGCAGCTTAGACAGAGAGACCCAGTACTTC.